These T cell receptor beta chains were read from a single sample in a study of T cells after yellow fever vaccination. TCRdb re-called the 5' RACE reads with MiXCR, one entry per CDR3 protein. This sample has 100,000 to 150,000 distinct CDR3 sequences, with approximately 8.4% found just once. The sample here was CD8+ T cells sorted from PBMCs, taken on the day of the yellow fever booster vaccination. The source of these receptors is a man aged 18 to 29 who received the YFV17D yellow fever vaccine. Each CDR3 is given with its conserved first and last residue.

v_call cdr3_aa
TRBV7-8 CASSLIIPSTGILYGYTF
TRBV29-1 CSAAQESTDTQYF
TRBV7-2 CASSAYLGQVNQPQHF
TRBV18 CASLPGTVTDTQYF
TRBV29-1 CSVEVFGDAYEQYF
TRBV4-1 CASSQDGGSYNSPLHF
TRBV4-1 CASSPQFRGVSYEQYF
TRBV10-3 CAISESWTSGGGTDTQYF
TRBV7-2 CASSFAGRPDTQYF
TRBV4-1 CASSQDARRETQYF
TRBV12-3/TRBV12-4 CASSLGTTQETQYF
TRBV20-1 CSAQPLAEYNEQFF
TRBV6-5 CASSYRGLGFYEQYF
TRBV7-2 CASSPSGIFYGYTF
TRBV12-3/TRBV12-4 CASSFGPWGVSTDTQYF
TRBV7-9 CASSLYTGETF
TRBV27 CASSLGFYQPQHF
TRBV7-2 CASSPPAAVYNEQFF
TRBV19 CASSIVRQNIQYF
TRBV9 CASGQGAEAFF
TRBV5-6 CASGWDGFSYNEQFF
TRBV11-2 CASSLAGFSYEDSPLHF
TRBV20-1 CRNLEGIQRYSNQPQHF
TRBV4-2 CASSQAGAASYNEQFF
TRBV20-1 CSARADPVVGGYGYTF
TRBV12-5 CASGHTGELNTEAFF
TRBV5-1 CASSLGDTYGYTF
TRBV12-3/TRBV12-4 CASSFLRGGLETQYF
TRBV19 CASSRGYNTEAFF
TRBV7-2 CASSLKTGVGINIQYF
TRBV4-2 CASSQPTGFPNTGELFF
TRBV12-3/TRBV12-4 CASMSGEYEKLFF
TRBV27 CASNPRTSTDTQYF
TRBV20-1 CSASSGGGPNTQYF
TRBV5-1 CASSFMGMGTDTQYF
TRBV9 CASSVGSGTVYGYTF
TRBV6-2/TRBV6-3 CASSYVALSYEQYF